Following are 24 T cell receptor beta chains from one sample sequenced in a study of T cell repertoires in cytomegalovirus infection. Via MiXCR, TCRdb re-called the reads, giving one row per CDR3 protein. The sample carries some 920,000 distinct CDR3 sequences, approximately 32% recorded once. Their specific antigens are unknown. This specimen was cultured CD8+ T cells from PBMCs, taken from culture after CMV antigen stimulation. The receptors were sampled from a human donor in good health (CMV status not recorded). Some clones in this sample may be carry-over from other donors' samples.

The chain joins TRBV20-1 to TRBJ2-2; 8 bases align to TRBD1. The V segment lost 0 bases and the J segment 7 bases; nucleotides outside the gene matches: 7. The CDR3 loop spans 15 amino acids. Germline CDR1 DFQATT, CDR2 SNEGSKA (reference sequence). The CDR3, as DNA: TGCAGTGCTAGAGAGTGGACAGGGTCTAACGGGGAGCTGTTTTTT. This gives the protein CSAREWTGSNGELFF.

This clonotype was detected only a few times. The chain uses TRBV10-3 and TRBJ1-1, with D tentatively TRBD1 (5 bases). This CDR3 has 16 residues. Germline lookup yields CDR1 ENHRY and CDR2 SYGVKD. The germline V and J ends were trimmed by 2 bases and 5 bases, with 18 bases remaining between them. CDR3 sequence: CAISEGGAGPWTEAFF. The CDR3, as DNA: TGTGCCATCAGTGAGGGTGGGGCAGGCCCATGGACTGAAGCTTTCTTT.

This clonotype showed up just a few times. The V call is TRBV12-3 or TRBV12-4, the J call TRBJ2-7, with D tentatively TRBD1 (6 bases). Between the trimmed V and J ends, which lost 4 bases and 5 bases, there was a span of 12 bases. The CDR3 is 13 residues long. The CDR3 sequence is CASSYTGSNEQYF. The CDR3 DNA follows: TGTGCCAGCAGTTACACAGGGTCTAACGAGCAGTACTTC.

This clonotype was recorded a few times. The chain has TRBV5-4 and TRBJ2-1; possible D gene TRBD1, 6 bases. CDR3 length: 15 amino acids. V dropped 0 bases and J dropped 6 bases, with 13 bases sitting between them. CDR1 is SGHNT, CDR2 YYREEE, per germline (reference sequence). In nucleotides, the CDR3 is TGTGCCAGCAGCTTGGTGGGACACCGTGGCAATGAGCAGTTCTTC. This translates into CASSLVGHRGNEQFF.

This clonotype was picked up a small number of times. The gene calls are TRBV29-1 and TRBJ2-1; 7 nucleotides line up with TRBD2. CDR3 length: 14 amino acids. Germline V lookup: CDR1 SQVTM, CDR2 ANQGSEA. Germline trimming cut 5 bases from V and 4 bases from J; bases unmatched to any gene: 8. For the CDR3, the DNA is TGCAGCGTTAAAAGCGGGGTGACTTACAATGAGCAGTTCTTC. Translated: CSVKSGVTYNEQFF.

CDR3 bases: TGTGCCAGCGGGAGGAGGGGCGATTTCACAGATACGCAGTATTTT. Its translation is CASGRRGDFTDTQYF. The genes are TRBV5-6 and TRBJ2-3, with D perhaps TRBD2 (6 bases). Germline V CDR1 and CDR2: SGHDT, YYEEEE. The V end was cut by 7 bases, the J end by 2 bases, with 17 bases between. CDR3 length: 15 residues.

V is TRBV4-1 and J is TRBJ2-3; 7 positions agree with TRBD2. The CDR3 is made up of 17 amino acids. Per germline, CDR1 MGHRA and CDR2 YSYEKL. V trimming: 6 bases; J trimming: 1 base; junction bases outside the gene matches: 13. The CDR3 nucleotides are TGCGCCAGCAGTCCGACCAGCGGGGCTCGAGGCACAGATACGCAGTATTTT. Encoded protein: CASSPTSGARGTDTQYF.

The chain carries TRBV9 and TRBJ1-1, with D possibly TRBD1 on 5 matching bases. V lost 2 bases, J lost 2 bases, and 10 bases lay in between. Germline V gives CDR1 SGDLS, CDR2 YYNGEE. This CDR3 region has 14 residues. CDR3 loop: CASSVMGVNTEAFF. The CDR3 nucleotides are TGTGCCAGCAGCGTTATGGGGGTCAACACTGAAGCTTTCTTT. Drawing the rest from reference TRBV9 and TRBJ1-1, the complete variable domain is DSGVTQTPKHLITATGQRVTLRCSPRSGDLSVYWYQQSLDQGLQFLIQYYNGEERAKGNILERFSAQQFPDLHSELNLSSLELGDSALYFCASSVMGVNTEAFFGQGTRLTVV.

This rearrangement joins TRBV19 to TRBJ1-1; 9 nucleotides agree with TRBD1. Looked up from germline, CDR1 is LNHDA and CDR2 is SQIVND (reference sequence). CDR3 size: 13 residues. After removal of 3 bases from V and 8 bases from J, the junction contained 4 bases not matched to a gene. The CDR3, as DNA: TGTGCCAGTAGTATGGGACAGGGTACAGAAGCTTTCTTT. It codes for CASSMGQGTEAFF.

This clonotype was counted a few times. The CDR3 reads CASSQGTGRLGEAFF. CDR3 coding DNA: TGTGCCAGCAGCCAAGGGACTGGGCGATTGGGTGAAGCTTTCTTT. This chain links TRBV14 with TRBJ1-1; D gene uncertain. This CDR3 is 15 amino acids long. V lost 1 base and J lost 7, with 16 bases in between. Germline V gives CDR1 SGHDN, CDR2 FVKESK.

This rearrangement joins TRBV6-6 to TRBJ2-3; D may be TRBD1 (6 bases). Trimming left V 2 bases short and J 1 base short, with 16 bases between. The CDR3 is 17 residues long. Germline lookup yields CDR1 MNHNY and CDR2 SVGAGI (reference sequence). CDR3 coding DNA: TGTGCCAGCAGTTACCTAGGACAGCCCGGGGGCACAGATACGCAGTATTTT. Protein sequence: CASSYLGQPGGTDTQYF.

DNA for the CDR3: TGTGCCAGCAGTTACTTGGGTAACGGGGAGCTGTTTTTT. Translated: CASSYLGNGELFF. V is TRBV6-6 and J is TRBJ2-2; D not certain. The CDR3 covers 13 residues. Germline-derived CDR1 and CDR2 are MNHNY and SVGAGI (reference sequence). Trimming took 1 base from V and 7 from J, leaving 7 bases between them.

This clonotype was counted a few times. This rearrangement joins TRBV18 to TRBJ2-6; 7 positions agree with TRBD1. The CDR3 has 16 amino acids. Germline CDR1 KGHSH, CDR2 LQKENI. V dropped 2 bases and J dropped 2; count of bases not matched to a gene: 3. The CDR3 sequence is CASSPYGTAGANVLTF. CDR3 sequence (DNA): TGTGCCAGCTCACCATACGGGACAGCTGGGGCCAACGTCCTGACTTTC.

CDR3 region: CASSLGLGITGSGQGGNSPLHF. Here the CDR3 DNA reads TGTGCCAGCAGTCTGGGGCTCGGTATCACAGGCTCCGGACAGGGGGGGAATTCACCCCTCCACTTT. This chain connects TRBV12-3 or TRBV12-4 to TRBJ1-6, with 10 bases that match TRBD1. Losses at the gene ends were 5 bases for V and 7 bases for J; bases not matched to a gene: 26. This CDR3 is 22 amino acids long.

The V and J genes are TRBV7-4 and TRBJ1-2; maybe TRBD1 (5 bases). Trimming shortened V by 5 bases and J by 5 bases, and 18 bases separated the two germline ends. This CDR3 contains 15 residues. The V gene's germline CDR1 is SGHVT and CDR2 SQSDAQ. The CDR3 loop is CASSPGESGGYGYTF. In DNA form, the CDR3 reads TGTGCCAGCAGCCCGGGGGAGTCGGGTGGATATGGCTACACCTTC. Supplemented by reference TRBV7-4 and TRBJ1-2, the full variable domain reads GAGVSQSPRYKVAKRGRDVALRCDSISGHVTLYWYRQTLGQGSEVLTYSQSDAQRDKSGRPSGRFSAERPERSVSTLKIQRTEQGDSAVYLCASSPGESGGYGYTFGSGTRLTVV.

The V call is TRBV20-1, the J call TRBJ1-2; 8 nucleotides align to TRBD1. CDR3 length: 12 residues. Germline V CDR1 and CDR2: DFQATT, SNEGSKA (reference sequence). Trimming cost V 7 bases and J 6 bases; bases outside gene matches: 7. CDR3: CSEGRGPDGYTF. The DNA for the CDR3 is TGCAGTGAGGGCAGGGGGCCGGATGGCTACACCTTC.

This clonotype was seen more than once but under ten times. The chain's CDR3 is CASSARPSRSTDTQYF. The CDR3 region has the DNA TGTGCCAGCAGCGCCCGACCCTCCAGGAGCACAGATACGCAGTATTTT. The J gene is TRBJ2-3, the V gene TRBV7-6; D remains ambiguous. The V and J ends lost 5 bases and 0 bases respectively, with 15 bases between them. Germline V gene lookup returns CDR1 SGHVS and CDR2 FNYEAQ. CDR3 length: 16 residues.

The chain uses TRBV29-1 and TRBJ2-2; perhaps TRBD2 as D (6 bases). The CDR3 is 13 residues long. Germline CDR1 SQVTM, CDR2 ANQGSEA. Deletions cut 3 bases from V and 6 bases from J, with 11 bases between. The CDR3 here is CSVEGWRAGELFF. DNA for the CDR3: TGCAGCGTTGAGGGGTGGAGGGCCGGGGAGCTGTTTTTT.

This clonotype was seen a handful of times. The CDR3 nucleotides read TGCGCCAGCAGCCACGGGACTCGTTCAAGCTCCTATAATTCACCCCTCCACTTT. This sequence encodes CASSHGTRSSSYNSPLHF. The chain couples TRBV4-3 to TRBJ1-6; TRBD1 is a possible D gene (5 bases). V lost 3 bases and J 0 bases, leaving 15 bases between the germline ends. This CDR3 region has 18 residues. Germline V gives CDR1 LGHNA, CDR2 YSLEER.

This clonotype was counted ten times or more. V usage is TRBV27 and J usage is TRBJ1-1; 7 bases map to TRBD1. J gave up 11 bases and V 4 bases, and 10 bases lay outside the gene matches. CDR3 length: 13 amino acids. Germline loops: CDR1 MNHEY, CDR2 SMNVEV (reference sequence). The CDR3 spells CASSSDAGTDAFF. The CDR3 DNA reads TGTGCCAGCAGTTCCGATGCTGGGACAGACGCTTTCTTT.

This clonotype showed up many times. This chain joins TRBV7-2 and TRBJ2-4, with 9 bases identical to TRBD1. CDR1 SGHTA and CDR2 FQGNSA come from the germline V gene. The CDR3 has 22 amino acids. V trimming: 5 bases; J trimming: 1 base; junction bases outside the gene matches: 24. The CDR3 sequence is CASSISRVGGQGDRLAKNIQYF. In DNA, the CDR3 is TGTGCCAGCAGCATTAGTCGTGTGGGGGGACAGGGTGACCGTTTGGCCAAAAACATTCAGTACTTC.

The chain joins TRBV4-3 to TRBJ1-6; D gene uncertain. Trimming left V 0 bases short and J 8 bases short, with 17 bases between. This CDR3 spans 17 amino acids. CDR1 is LGHNA and CDR2 is YSLEER in the germline V gene. The CDR3 DNA is TGCGCCAGCAGCCAAGATCTTGTCGAGAGGACCGATTCACCCCTCCACTTT. This encodes CASSQDLVERTDSPLHF.

This clonotype was recorded many times. The rearrangement links TRBV7-9 to TRBJ1-2, with TRBD1 matching 7 bases. The V and J ends lost 7 bases and 0 bases, in that order; junction bases with no gene match: 11. Germline assignment: CDR1 SEHNR and CDR2 FQNEAQ (reference sequence). This CDR3 comprises 16 residues. Written as DNA, the CDR3 is TGTGCCAGCACCAAACCAGGGACAGTTGCTAACTATGGCTACACCTTC. This encodes CASTKPGTVANYGYTF.

The V gene is TRBV20-1, the J gene TRBJ1-5, with D unclear. The CDR3 contains 15 residues. The V gene lost 3 bases and the J gene lost 0 bases, with 12 bases spanning the gap. Germline V gene lookup returns CDR1 DFQATT and CDR2 SNEGSKA (reference sequence). CDR3 sequence: CSASDRLNSNQPQHF. The CDR3 nucleotides read TGCAGTGCTAGTGACCGTCTTAATAGCAATCAGCCCCAGCATTTT.